What follows describes a single T cell receptor beta chain. Germline lookup yields CDR1 SGHRS and CDR2 YFSETQ. V lost 0 bases to trimming and J lost 6 bases, with 6 bases between them. The length of the CDR3 is 13 residues. Some clones are missing from TCRdb's copy, which holds only in-frame ones; the method was immunoSEQ multiplex PCR. The sample lists 40,000 to 55,000 clones, around 89% seen once, with about 1.2% in the top ten. This specimen belongs to a study of T cell changes during pregnancy in multiple sclerosis. This clonotype originated in a female donor with multiple sclerosis, enrolled in a pregnancy study. Sequenced material: CD4+ T cells from peripheral blood mononuclear cells, taken after pregnancy. The chain links TRBV5-1 to TRBJ1-4; no reliable D call. The CDR3 here is CASSLGHDEKLFF. The CDR3 nucleotides read TGCGCCAGCAGCTTGGGGCACGATGAAAAACTGTTTTTT.